This TCR beta chain appears in the sequencing data of a study of lymphopenia after photon versus proton radiotherapy. The CDR3 consists of 14 residues. Trimming took 5 bases from V and 7 from J, leaving 14 bases between them. Germline V lookup: CDR1 MNHNS, CDR2 SASEGT. The study's findings and limits: Post-nadir diversity loss with photons came from oligoclonal expansion, particularly CD8+ Temra cells. Proton therapy kept repertoires fairly stable, unlike photons, which gained effector/memory cells. In patients who died, overall survival fell as post-nadir TCR diversity dropped more.

Some clones are missing from TCRdb's copy, which holds only in-frame ones; the method was immunoSEQ multiplex PCR. The sample yields roughly 49,000 clones, about 92% seen once. On this clone: Its specificity is unknown.

The material sequenced was peripheral blood, taken from a patient treated with photon-based radiotherapy. The gene calls are TRBV6-1 and TRBJ1-4; a weak D match, TRBD1 (6 bases). The clonotype originates from a woman aged 40 to 50 with cholangiocarcinoma. The CDR3 coding sequence is TGTGCCAGCAGTCGAGGGGAGACAGGTGAAAAACTGTTTTTT. Translation: CASSRGETGEKLFF.